The present T cell receptor beta chain was sequenced within a study of T cell repertoires in cytomegalovirus infection. Whole-study context: Public TCR beta signatures marked donors with CMV infection and the matching HLA.

MiXCR, applied by TCRdb to the reads, yields one record per CDR3 protein. This table has about 89,000 distinct CDR3 sequences, roughly 29% appearing once. Germline CDR1 MNHEY, CDR2 SVGEGT. V was shortened by 8 bases and J by 6 bases, with 13 bases between the two germline ends. This CDR3 contains 12 residues. Notes on this clonotype: What it binds is unknown.

This chain joins TRBV6-2 or TRBV6-3 and TRBJ1-1; D unclear. The sequencing here drew on CD8+ T cells from cultured PBMCs, taken from culture after CMV antigen stimulation. This clonotype was obtained from a human donor in good health (CMV status not recorded). Some clones in this sample may be carry-over from other donors' samples. CDR3 region: CASGGFFSEAFF. In DNA form, the CDR3 reads TGTGCCAGCGGAGGGTTTTTCTCTGAAGCTTTCTTT.